The next 17 T cell receptor beta chains were all read from a single sample in a study of cytomegalovirus exposure and HLA in healthy donors. Primers for the PCR totalled 60 Vbeta and 13 Jbeta. Only in-frame clones appear in the TCRdb table, and some are missing; sequencing was by immunoSEQ multiplex PCR. The data contain 94,000 or so clones, about 70% of them singletons. The sample consisted of PBMCs. These receptors were collected from a man aged 60 to 75 in good health and CMV-seronegative.

The V gene is TRBV2, the J gene TRBJ2-7; possibly TRBD2 for D (6 bases). This CDR3 is 13 amino acids long. Trimming removed 3 bases at V and 6 bases at J, with 12 bases between. Germline V gives CDR1 SNHLY, CDR2 FYNNEI. The CDR3 coding sequence is TGTGCCAGCAGTGACGGGGGTCTCCGCGAGCAGTACTTC. As protein: CASSDGGLREQYF.

The chain couples TRBV5-1 to TRBJ2-7; D gene unclear. The CDR3 extends over 13 amino acids. V dropped 2 bases and J dropped 0 bases, with 6 bases sitting between them. Germline V gene lookup returns CDR1 SGHRS and CDR2 YFSETQ. The CDR3 is CASSFSSSYEQYF. CDR3 in DNA: TGCGCCAGCAGCTTTTCGAGCTCCTACGAGCAGTACTTC.

This clone was seen more than once but under ten times. The chain recombines TRBV27 with TRBJ1-6, with 11 bases matching TRBD1. The V and J ends lost 3 bases and 11 bases, in that order; junction bases with no gene match: 9. CDR1 is MNHEY and CDR2 is SMNVEV in the germline V gene (reference sequence). CDR3 length: 16 amino acids. CDR3: CASSLEGTGGWTPLHF. Here the CDR3 DNA reads TGTGCCAGCAGTTTGGAAGGGACAGGGGGGTGGACACCCCTCCACTTT.

V is TRBV7-8 and J is TRBJ1-2; D is ambiguous. Looked up from germline, CDR1 is SGHVS and CDR2 is FQNEAQ. Trimming took 4 bases from V and 3 from J, leaving 6 bases between them. The CDR3 length is 12 residues. In DNA form, the CDR3 reads TGTGCCAGCAGCTCCCGGGACTATGGCTACACCTTC. This encodes CASSSRDYGYTF.

The rearrangement joins TRBV2 to TRBJ1-5; D is possibly TRBD1 (5 bases). The CDR3 totals 14 residues. The germline V gene has CDR1 SNHLY and CDR2 FYNNEI. V dropped 1 base and J dropped 6 bases, with 10 bases sitting between them. CDR3 sequence reads: CASSEEGGTQPQHF. The CDR3 DNA reads as TGTGCCAGCAGTGAAGAGGGAGGGACTCAGCCCCAGCATTTT.

The rearrangement links TRBV5-4 to TRBJ2-7; 7 bases map to TRBD1. Germline V lookup: CDR1 SGHNT, CDR2 YYREEE (reference sequence). V lost 4 bases to trimming and J lost 2 bases; unmatched junction nucleotides: 12. This CDR3 region has 16 residues. The CDR3 nucleotides read TGTGCCAGCAGCCGTTACACGACAGGGACAACCTACGAGCAGTACTTC. This translates into CASSRYTTGTTYEQYF.

V and J are TRBV6-1 and TRBJ2-2; TRBD1 aligns across 7 bases. Germline loops: CDR1 MNHNS, CDR2 SASEGT. V was clipped by 6 bases and J by 3 bases; unmatched bases: 7. The CDR3 has 15 amino acids. CDR3 DNA sequence: TGTGCCAGCAGCCTCCGGGACAGTTACACCGGGGAGCTGTTTTTT. This encodes CASSLRDSYTGELFF.

The chain has TRBV15 and TRBJ2-2; a possible D gene is TRBD1 (6 bases). Per germline, CDR1 LNHNV and CDR2 YYDKDF (reference sequence). V lost 6 bases and J lost 3, with 17 bases in between. CDR3 length equals 16 residues. CDR3 loop: CATSLRGTSDTGELFF. The DNA of the CDR3 is TGTGCCACCAGTCTCAGAGGGACATCGGACACCGGGGAGCTGTTTTTT.

The genes are TRBV6-6 and TRBJ1-5; 10 nucleotides align to TRBD1. The CDR3 covers 16 residues. V shed 5 bases, J shed 3 bases, and the junction held 7 bases outside the gene matches. Germline assignment: CDR1 MNHNY and CDR2 SVGAGI (reference sequence). CDR3 sequence: CASSPRTGGNNQPQHF. DNA for the CDR3: TGTGCCAGCAGTCCACGGACAGGGGGGAACAATCAGCCCCAGCATTTT.

The V gene is TRBV2, the J gene TRBJ2-7; TRBD2 might be the D (6 bases). V was clipped by 4 bases and J by 5 bases, with 15 bases between them. This CDR3 has 14 residues. In germline, CDR1 is SNHLY, CDR2 FYNNEI. CDR3: CASSVTLAVHEQYF. The CDR3 DNA reads TGTGCCAGCAGTGTTACACTAGCAGTTCACGAGCAGTACTTC.

V and J are TRBV30 and TRBJ1-1; D remains ambiguous. This CDR3 contains 15 residues. The germline V gene has CDR1 GTSNPN and CDR2 SVGIG (reference sequence). Trimming took off 0 bases at V and 1 base at J, with 12 bases between the two ends. As DNA, the CDR3 is TGTGCCTGGAGTGTAGGTCCGGCGGGGAACACTGAAGCTTTCTTT. Translated: CAWSVGPAGNTEAFF.

The rearrangement joins TRBV7-6 to TRBJ2-3; TRBD2 matches at 10 bases. Germline loops: CDR1 SGHVS, CDR2 FNYEAQ. J lost 9 bases, V lost 1 base, and 10 bases had no gene match. The CDR3 spans 16 residues. CDR3 nucleotide sequence: TGTGCCAGCAGCTTAGTTAATAGCGGGGGGCTGGAGACGCAGTATTTT. This codes for CASSLVNSGGLETQYF. Variable domain in full (rest from reference TRBV7-6 and TRBJ2-3): GAGVSQSPRYKVTKRGQDVALRCDPISGHVSLYWYRQALGQGPEFLTYFNYEAQQDKSGLPNDRFSAERPEGSISTLTIQRTEQRDSAMYRCASSLVNSGGLETQYFGPGTRLTVL.

The chain joins TRBV9 to TRBJ2-2; 8 nucleotides align to TRBD2. The germline gives CDR1 SGDLS, CDR2 YYNGEE. The V gene end was trimmed by 5 bases and the J gene end by 2 bases; junction bases not matched to a gene: 5. The CDR3 is 15 residues long. DNA of the CDR3: TGTGCCAGCAGTTTTAGCGGGGTCAACACCGGGGAGCTGTTTTTT. Translated: CASSFSGVNTGELFF. The full variable domain, its missing parts supplied by reference TRBV9 and TRBJ2-2, is DSGVTQTPKHLITATGQRVTLRCSPRSGDLSVYWYQQSLDQGLQFLIQYYNGEERAKGNILERFSAQQFPDLHSELNLSSLELGDSALYFCASSFSGVNTGELFFGEGSRLTVL.

The V call is TRBV2, the J call TRBJ2-4; possible D gene TRBD1, 6 bases. Trimming pared 5 bases from V and 8 bases from J, leaving 19 bases between. Germline loops: CDR1 SNHLY, CDR2 FYNNEI. The CDR3 is 15 amino acids. The CDR3 protein is CASSRDGGVQDIQYF. The CDR3, as DNA: TGTGCCAGCAGTAGGGATGGGGGCGTCCAGGACATTCAGTACTTC. The full variable domain, rest sourced from reference TRBV2 and TRBJ2-4, is EPEVTQTPSHQVTQMGQEVILRCVPISNHLYFYWYRQILGQKVEFLVSFYNNEISEKSEIFDDQFSVERPDGSNFTLKIRSTKLEDSAMYFCASSRDGGVQDIQYFGAGTRLSVL.

This rearrangement joins TRBV19 to TRBJ2-7; the D gene is possibly TRBD2 (6 bases). Germline CDR1 is LNHDA and CDR2 is SQIVND (reference sequence). The V gene lost 5 bases and the J gene lost 2 bases, with 22 bases spanning the gap. The CDR3 covers 17 residues. The CDR3 nucleotides are TGTGCCAGTAGTGCCACCTCATCCCGGGACTCTCCCTACGAGCAGTACTTC. As protein: CASSATSSRDSPYEQYF.

The chain combines TRBV29-1 with TRBJ1-2; D perhaps matches TRBD1 (6 bases). The germline V and J ends were trimmed by 3 bases and 1 base, with 12 bases remaining between them. This CDR3 contains 14 residues. In germline, CDR1 is SQVTM, CDR2 ANQGSEA. CDR3 sequence reads: CSVDRTRGNYGYTF. In DNA, the CDR3 is TGCAGCGTTGACCGGACCAGGGGTAACTATGGCTACACCTTC.

This clone was detected a few times. The chain has TRBV19 and TRBJ1-1; TRBD1 agrees at 8 bases. V lost 3 bases and J lost 6; bases outside the gene matches: 12. Germline V lookup: CDR1 LNHDA, CDR2 SQIVND (reference sequence). The CDR3 is 16 residues long. The CDR3, as DNA: TGTGCCAGTAGTATCTATACAGGGGGTCTAGACTCTGAAGCTTTCTTT. It yields the protein CASSIYTGGLDSEAFF.